A selection of T cell receptor beta chains follows, all from one sample in a study of cytomegalovirus exposure and HLA in healthy donors. The table came from immunoSEQ multiplex PCR; TCRdb's copy has only in-frame clones and leaves some out. In the table there are about 190,000 clones, roughly 80% of which are singletons. Sequenced sample: PBMCs. The receptors here all came from a woman aged 25 to 39 in good health and CMV-seropositive. Each CDR3 is given with its conserved first and last residue. A D gene is named only where the DNA matches it firmly. Rows give clone size only sometimes, using once, few, many, or a class for an expanded clone.

d_call | j_call | v_call | clone_size | cdr3_aa | cdr3_nt
TRBD1 | TRBJ1-2 | TRBV27 | NA | CASSPDRTNYGYTF | TGTGCCAGCAGTCCGGACAGGACTAACTATGGCTACACCTTC
NA | TRBJ2-1 | TRBV14 | few | CASSQKGSGGTLYNEQFF | TGTGCCAGCAGCCAGAAGGGCTCAGGGGGGACTTTATACAATGAGCAGTTCTTC
NA | TRBJ2-2 | TRBV7-9 | NA | CSSRLQGANTGELFF | TGTTCCAGCAGGTTGCAGGGTGCGAACACCGGGGAGCTGTTTTTT
NA | TRBJ1-2 | TRBV4-1 | NA | CASSQGEVGYTF | TGCGCCAGCAGCCAAGGCGAAGTTGGCTACACCTTC
NA | TRBJ2-2 | TRBV27 | NA | CASSLWGRPGELFF | TGTGCCAGCAGTTTATGGGGCCGTCCCGGGGAGCTGTTTTTT
NA | TRBJ1-1 | TRBV19 | NA | CAGEIEAFF | TGTGCCGGAGAGATTGAAGCTTTCTTT
NA | TRBJ1-6 | TRBV14 | NA | CASSRQLNSPLHF | TGTGCCAGCAGTAGACAGCTGAATTCACCCCTCCACTTT
TRBD1 | TRBJ1-2 | TRBV11-3 | NA | CASSLGTDAMHGYTF | TGTGCCAGCAGCTTGGGGACAGATGCTATGCATGGCTACACCTTC
TRBD1 | TRBJ1-1 | TRBV5-6 | NA | CASSWGGTGNTEAFF | TGTGCCAGCAGCTGGGGGGGGACAGGGAACACTGAAGCTTTCTTT
TRBD1 | TRBJ1-6 | TRBV2 | NA | CAKQGPYNSPLHF | TGTGCCAAACAGGGGCCCTATAATTCACCCCTCCACTTT
NA | TRBJ1-3 | TRBV27 | NA | CASSPTSKNTIYF | TGTGCCAGCAGTCCCACCTCTAAAAACACCATATATTTT
TRBD1 | TRBJ1-1 | TRBV7-9 | NA | CSSSSDRGDTEAFF | TGTTCCAGCAGCTCGGACAGGGGAGACACTGAAGCTTTCTTT
NA | TRBJ1-1 | TRBV19 | NA | CASSTAGYTEAFF | TGTGCCAGTAGTACAGCAGGTTACACTGAAGCTTTCTTT
TRBD1 | TRBJ1-1 | TRBV5-6 | few | CASSLEDRVGDTEAFF | TGTGCCAGCAGCTTGGAGGACAGGGTGGGGGACACTGAAGCTTTCTTT
TRBD2 | TRBJ2-2 | TRBV15 | NA | CATSRDPSGSGELFF | TGTGCCACCAGCAGAGATCCTAGCGGGAGCGGGGAGCTGTTTTTT
NA | TRBJ2-7 | TRBV7-9 | NA | CASSPPGSYEQYF | TGTGCCAGCAGCCCCCCCGGGTCCTACGAGCAGTACTTC
TRBD1 | TRBJ1-5 | TRBV7-2 | NA | CASSPGGNSNQPQHF | TGTGCCAGCAGCCCAGGGGGGAATAGCAATCAGCCCCAGCATTTT
NA | TRBJ1-2 | TRBV27 | NA | CASSLSGHPNYGYTF | TGTGCCAGCAGTTTATCTGGACACCCTAACTATGGCTACACCTTC
NA | TRBJ2-7 | TRBV14 | NA | CASSQATGPYEQYF | TGTGCCAGCAGCCAAGCGACAGGCCCCTACGAGCAGTACTTC
TRBD1 | TRBJ1-5 | TRBV10-3 | NA | CAISRTGDNQPQHF | TGTGCCATTTCTCGGACAGGGGACAATCAGCCCCAGCATTTT
NA | TRBJ2-5 | TRBV5-1 | NA | CASTTGSEYQETQYF | TGCGCCAGTACAACGGGTAGCGAGTACCAAGAGACCCAGTACTTC
NA | TRBJ2-2 | TRBV5-1 | NA | CASSPGTLNTGELFF | TGCGCCAGCAGCCCCGGGACACTGAACACCGGGGAGCTGTTTTTT
TRBD2 | TRBJ2-1 | TRBV28 | NA | CASTNSGSGDEQFF | TGTGCCAGCACTAATAGCGGGAGTGGGGATGAGCAGTTCTTC
NA | TRBJ1-5 | TRBV28 | NA | CASSLRLSGNQPQHF | TGTGCCAGCAGTTTGAGGCTTTCGGGCAATCAGCCCCAGCATTTT
TRBD2 | TRBJ2-1 | TRBV9 | NA | CASSAGTSGSFPNEQFF | TGTGCCAGCAGCGCGGGGACTAGCGGGAGTTTCCCCAATGAGCAGTTCTTC
NA | TRBJ2-1 | TRBV4-1 | once | CASSLMEDNEQFF | TGCGCCAGCAGCCTTATGGAGGACAATGAGCAGTTCTTC
TRBD1 | TRBJ1-4 | TRBV28 | once | CASADRAKLFF | TGTGCCAGCGCGGACAGGGCCAAACTGTTTTTT
NA | TRBJ2-7 | TRBV11-2 | NA | CASSLMRSSYEQYF | TGTGCCAGCAGCTTAATGCGGTCCTCCTACGAGCAGTACTTC
TRBD2 | TRBJ2-7 | TRBV7-2 | NA | CASSLDSSGILGQYF | TGTGCCAGCAGCTTAGATTCTAGCGGGATCCTTGGGCAGTACTTC
NA | TRBJ2-1 | TRBV7-2 | NA | CASSFGGSYNEQFF | TGTGCCAGCAGCTTCGGCGGCTCCTACAATGAGCAGTTCTTC
TRBD1 | TRBJ2-1 | TRBV28 | NA | CASSGGQGNNEQFF | TGTGCCAGCAGTGGGGGACAGGGGAACAATGAGCAGTTCTTC
TRBD2 | TRBJ2-1 | TRBV7-2 | NA | CASSSRTSWHEQFF | TGTGCCAGCAGCTCGAGGACTAGCTGGCATGAGCAGTTCTTC
TRBD2 | TRBJ2-7 | TRBV7-9 | NA | CASSPAGENEQYF | TGTGCCAGCAGCCCAGCGGGAGAGAACGAGCAGTACTTC
TRBD2 | TRBJ2-3 | TRBV5-1 | NA | CASSLVAGTDTQYF | TGCGCCAGCAGCTTGGTAGCGGGGACAGATACGCAGTATTTT
NA | TRBJ2-1 | TRBV11-2 | NA | CASSLLSGDNEQFF | TGTGCCAGCAGCTTATTGTCGGGGGACAATGAGCAGTTCTTC
NA | TRBJ1-1 | TRBV19 | few | CASSMGGGYRNTEAFF | TGTGCCAGTAGTATGGGGGGGGGCTACAGGAACACTGAAGCTTTCTTT
NA | TRBJ1-1 | TRBV28 | NA | CASSLPSGNEAFF | TGTGCCAGCAGTTTACCATCGGGGAATGAAGCTTTCTTT
TRBD2 | TRBJ2-7 | TRBV28 | NA | CASSLWGTSGITEQYF | TGTGCCAGCAGTTTGTGGGGGACTAGCGGGATTACCGAGCAGTACTTC
NA | TRBJ2-7 | TRBV11-1 | few | CASSLGGPGGHEQYF | TGTGCCAGCAGCTTAGGGGGCCCGGGCGGCCACGAGCAGTACTTC
NA | TRBJ1-1 | TRBV10-3 | few | CAISEREDRGTEAFF | TGTGCCATCAGTGAGAGAGAGGATAGGGGGACTGAAGCTTTCTTT
NA | TRBJ1-1 | TRBV7-9 | NA | CASSPTTGPLEAFF | TGTGCCAGCAGCCCTACGACAGGCCCCCTGGAAGCTTTCTTT
NA | TRBJ2-7 | TRBV7-8 | NA | CASSTTAGSRGDYEQYF | TGTGCCAGCAGCACGACGGCAGGGTCGCGCGGGGACTACGAGCAGTACTTC
TRBD2 | TRBJ2-5 | TRBV5-1 | few | CASSKKQPGTSGSETQYF | TGCGCCAGCAGTAAAAAACAACCCGGGACTAGCGGGAGCGAGACCCAGTACTTC
NA | TRBJ1-1 | TRBV15 | NA | CATSRDSEVRFTEAFF | TGTGCCACCAGCAGAGATTCGGAGGTGCGGTTCACTGAAGCTTTCTTT
NA | TRBJ1-4 | TRBV7-6 | once | CASSPGPGDEKLFF | TGTGCCAGCAGCCCGGGCCCGGGGGATGAAAAACTGTTTTTT
TRBD1 | TRBJ2-7 | TRBV9 | NA | CASSVGGRGNEQYF | TGTGCCAGCAGCGTAGGGGGCAGGGGGAACGAGCAGTACTTC
NA | TRBJ2-7 | TRBV15 | NA | CATSRTLVYEQYF | TGTGCCACCAGCAGGACACTAGTCTACGAGCAGTACTTC
NA | TRBJ2-6 | TRBV5-1 | NA | CASSLGGTFSGANVLTF | TGCGCCAGCAGCTTGGGGGGCACCTTCTCTGGGGCCAACGTCCTGACTTTC
TRBD2 | TRBJ2-1 | TRBV5-6 | NA | CASSLGGRAGDEQFF | TGTGCCAGCAGCTTAGGCGGGAGGGCGGGGGATGAGCAGTTCTTC
TRBD1 | TRBJ2-7 | TRBV9 | NA | CASSATGLTYEQYF | TGTGCCAGCAGTGCGACAGGGCTTACCTACGAGCAGTACTTC